This T cell receptor beta chain emerged from a study of cytomegalovirus exposure and HLA in healthy donors. On the study more broadly: Approximately 170 million T cells yielded 90 million to 130 million unique TCR beta sequences in earlier analysis. Study-level findings and limits: TRBV6-2, TRBV6-3 and some other V segments were unresolvable in 87-base-pair reads. Common viral pathogens were later found to be apparently linked to several of the most significant clusters.

Concerning this clone itself: Its matching antigen is unknown.

The CDR3 has 16 amino acids. The germline V gene has CDR1 SGDLS and CDR2 YYNGEE. The V segment lost 4 bases and the J segment 6 bases; nucleotides outside the gene matches: 10. 60 Vbeta and 13 Jbeta primers were used in PCR. TCRdb keeps only in-frame clones here, not all; method: immunoSEQ multiplex PCR. The data show 74,000 or so clones, with around three quarters seen just once and around 22% held by the top ten. Sequences were obtained from PBMCs. The sequence was obtained from a woman in her forties in good health and CMV-seropositive. The chain is built from TRBV9 and TRBJ1-2; the match to TRBD1 covers 12 bases. This chain's CDR3 is CASSMPGTGGRNGYTF. CDR3 nucleotides: TGTGCCAGCAGCATGCCCGGGACAGGGGGCAGGAATGGCTACACCTTC. Filled out from reference TRBV9 and TRBJ1-2, the complete variable domain reads DSGVTQTPKHLITATGQRVTLRCSPRSGDLSVYWYQQSLDQGLQFLIQYYNGEERAKGNILERFSAQQFPDLHSELNLSSLELGDSALYFCASSMPGTGGRNGYTFGSGTRLTVV.